The 21 T cell receptor beta chains reported below all come from one sample, sequenced in a study of CD8 T cells in ankylosing spondylitis. Study-wide results and caveats: A motif of eight highly homologous TCR beta variants was seen as apparently characteristic of ankylosing spondylitis blood.

Via MiXCR, TCRdb re-called the 5' RACE reads, giving one row per CDR3 protein. The sample shows fewer than 500,000 distinct CDR3 sequences, 26% of them seen only once. Which antigens these TCRs recognize remains unknown. Sequencing was done on a sample of blood, either unsorted or a sorted T cell fraction (not recorded which). These receptors originate from a male donor with ankylosing spondylitis.

The rearrangement links TRBV3-1 to TRBJ2-2, with TRBD2 matching over 12 bases. Germline assignment: CDR1 LGHDT and CDR2 YNNKEL (reference sequence). The CDR3 totals 16 residues. The V and J ends lost 4 bases and 6 bases, in that order; junction bases with no gene match: 6. The CDR3 sequence is CASSPRLAGGAGELFF. DNA of the CDR3: TGTGCCAGCAGCCCCCGCCTAGCGGGAGGGGCCGGGGAGCTGTTTTTT. Complete variable domain (other parts from reference TRBV3-1 and TRBJ2-2): DTAVSQTPKYLVTQMGNDKSIKCEQNLGHDTMYWYKQDSKKFLKIMFSYNNKELIINETVPNRFSPKSPDKAHLNLHINSLELGDSAVYFCASSPRLAGGAGELFFGEGSRLTVL.

In its sample, this clonotype was seen a few times. This chain links TRBV5-6 with TRBJ2-3; the D gene could be TRBD1 or TRBD2 (5 bases each). V lost 7 bases, J lost 3 bases, and 15 bases lay in between. Germline loops: CDR1 SGHDT, CDR2 YYEEEE. The CDR3 extends over 14 amino acids. This CDR3 reads CASVTGLKTDTQYF. The CDR3 nucleotides read TGTGCCAGCGTTACAGGACTTAAAACAGATACGCAGTATTTT.

There are a few counts of this clonotype. The rearrangement joins TRBV20-1 to TRBJ1-1; tentatively, D is TRBD1 (6 bases). The CDR3 sequence is 13 residues long. Trimming took 3 bases from V and 2 from J, leaving 10 bases between them. Germline CDR1 is DFQATT and CDR2 is SNEGSKA (reference sequence). CDR3 DNA sequence: TGCAGTGCTAGGCGGACAGCCAACACTGAAGCTTTCTTT. Its translation is CSARRTANTEAFF.

This clonotype occurred a few times. V and J are TRBV11-2 and TRBJ1-5; D is perhaps TRBD1 (6 bases). V lost 6 bases and J 6 bases, leaving 15 bases between the germline ends. Germline-derived CDR1 and CDR2 are SGHAT and FQNNGV. The CDR3 extends over 14 amino acids. The CDR3 region is CASSPGGPGQPQHF. DNA for the CDR3: TGTGCCAGCAGTCCCGGGGGGCCAGGTCAGCCCCAGCATTTT.

The V and J genes are TRBV5-5 and TRBJ2-4; 8 positions match TRBD1. V gave up 0 bases and J gave up 8 bases; unmatched junction bases: 4. CDR3 length: 14 amino acids. Germline V gives CDR1 SGHKS, CDR2 YYEKEE (reference sequence). The chain's CDR3 is CASSLGTGLDIQYF. The CDR3 nucleotides are TGTGCCAGCAGCTTGGGGACAGGGTTAGACATTCAGTACTTC.

Only a few counts were recorded for this clonotype. The chain couples TRBV19 to TRBJ1-1, with a possible D match to TRBD1 (6 bases). V was cut by 3 bases and J by 0 bases, with 8 bases left in between. CDR3 length: 14 amino acids. Germline V gene lookup returns CDR1 LNHDA and CDR2 SQIVND (reference sequence). This CDR3 reads CASSIRGMNTEAFF. Written as DNA, the CDR3 is TGTGCCAGTAGTATCAGGGGTATGAACACTGAAGCTTTCTTT. Complete variable domain (other parts from reference TRBV19 and TRBJ1-1): DGGITQSPKYLFRKEGQNVTLSCEQNLNHDAMYWYRQDPGQGLRLIYYSQIVNDFQKGDIAEGYSVSREKKESFPLTVTSAQKNPTAFYLCASSIRGMNTEAFFGQGTRLTVV.

This chain joins TRBV24-1 and TRBJ2-1; no clear D. V was clipped by 6 bases and J by 7 bases, with 15 bases between them. From germline, CDR1 is KGHDR and CDR2 SFDVKD. This CDR3 region has 14 residues. CDR3 DNA: TGTGCCACCAGTCCCCGCCGGGTTTCGAATGAGCAGTTCTTC. It codes for CATSPRRVSNEQFF.

This clonotype turned up a few times. The rearrangement uses TRBV5-5 and TRBJ2-1, with TRBD2 as a possible D gene (7 bases). Trimming stripped 0 bases from V and 9 bases from J, with 25 bases between. CDR1 is SGHKS and CDR2 is YYEKEE in the germline V gene (reference sequence). The CDR3 is 18 residues long. Here the CDR3 DNA reads TGTGCCAGCAGCTTGGATCTGGGGGCACGACTAGCACTCGGTGAGCAGTTCTTC. It specifies CASSLDLGARLALGEQFF.

This clonotype occurred a few times. The rearrangement joins TRBV20-1 to TRBJ2-6; D is perhaps TRBD1 or TRBD2 (5 bases each). The CDR3 runs to 14 residues. Trimming removed 1 base from V and 3 bases from J, with 7 bases in between. Germline CDR1 is DFQATT and CDR2 is SNEGSKA (reference sequence). This CDR3 reads CSARVGDGANVLTF. CDR3 coding DNA: TGCAGTGCTAGAGTGGGGGATGGGGCCAACGTCCTGACTTTC.

The chain employs TRBV2 and TRBJ2-1; 10 nucleotides line up with TRBD2. Losses at the gene ends were 6 bases for V and 10 bases for J; bases not matched to a gene: 9. The germline gives CDR1 SNHLY, CDR2 FYNNEI. CDR3 length equals 14 residues. In DNA form, the CDR3 reads TGTGCCAGCAGCTCTCTAGCGGGGGAAGGGGAGCAGTTCTTC. Translating it yields CASSSLAGEGEQFF.

This chain uses TRBV7-6 with TRBJ2-7, with 8 bases fitting TRBD1. There are 15 residues in the CDR3. Germline CDR1 is SGHVS and CDR2 is FNYEAQ. The V segment lost 1 base and the J segment 2 bases; nucleotides outside the gene matches: 4. The CDR3 loop reads CASSLVQGVPYEQYF. Here the CDR3 DNA reads TGTGCCAGCAGCTTAGTACAGGGGGTTCCCTACGAGCAGTACTTC.

This chain links TRBV12-3 or TRBV12-4 with TRBJ1-3; D gene uncertain. Trimming left V 3 bases short and J 3 bases short, with 12 bases between. This CDR3 has 15 amino acids. CDR3 loop: CASSFFNAIGNTIYF. The CDR3, as DNA: TGTGCCAGCAGTTTCTTTAACGCAATTGGAAACACCATATATTTT.

The chain employs TRBV7-2 and TRBJ1-1; possibly TRBD1 for D (6 bases). CDR1 and CDR2 (germline): SGHTA, FQGNSA. Trimming shortened V by 7 bases and J by 6 bases, and 24 bases separated the two germline ends. This CDR3 has 16 amino acids. The CDR3 protein is CASKVGGRVLSPEAFF. In nucleotides, the CDR3 is TGTGCCAGCAAGGTGGGGGGGCGCGTGTTAAGCCCTGAAGCTTTCTTT. Full variable domain (outside the CDR3, taken from reference TRBV7-2 and TRBJ1-1): GAGVSQSPSNKVTEKGKDVELRCDPISGHTALYWYRQSLGQGLEFLIYFQGNSAPDKSGLPSDRFSAERTGGSVSTLTIQRTQQEDSAVYLCASKVGGRVLSPEAFFGQGTRLTVV.

V gene TRBV7-7 combines with J gene TRBJ2-1; D tentatively fits TRBD1 or TRBD2 (5 bases each). Trimming cost V 5 bases and J 4 bases, with 9 bases left between them. Germline V gene sequence: CDR1 SSHAT, CDR2 FNYEAQ (reference sequence). The CDR3 totals 13 residues. CDR3 sequence reads: CASSGGKYNEQFF. The CDR3 DNA is TGTGCCAGCAGCGGGGGTAAATACAATGAGCAGTTCTTC. The whole variable domain, filled in from reference TRBV7-7 and TRBJ2-1, reads GAGVSQSPRYKVTKRGQDVTLRCDPISSHATLYWYQQALGQGPEFLTYFNYEAQPDKSGLPSDRFSAERPEGSISTLTIQRTEQRDSAMYRCASSGGKYNEQFFGPGTRLTVL.

The chain employs TRBV7-9 and TRBJ2-3, with D perhaps TRBD1 (6 bases). In germline, CDR1 is SEHNR, CDR2 FQNEAQ (reference sequence). CDR3 length: 15 amino acids. As DNA, the CDR3 is TGTGCTATAGGTTGGGCCTGGACAGACGGAGATACGCAGTATTTT. As protein: CAIGWAWTDGDTQYF.

This chain uses TRBV5-1 with TRBJ1-6; D gene unclear. Germline CDR1 SGHRS, CDR2 YFSETQ. This CDR3 spans 13 amino acids. The ends were cut back, 2 bases at V and 5 bases at J, with 5 bases in the middle. DNA for the CDR3: TGCGCCAGCAGCTTCGACGATAATTCACCCCTCCACTTT. Its protein product is CASSFDDNSPLHF.

This clonotype was seen more than once but under ten times. V usage is TRBV20-1 and J usage is TRBJ1-1; 9 nucleotides agree with TRBD1. In germline, CDR1 is DFQATT, CDR2 SNEGSKA (reference sequence). This CDR3 comprises 16 residues. V lost 1 base to trimming and J lost 4 bases; unmatched junction nucleotides: 10. The CDR3 bases are TGCAGTGCTAGAGCCGTACAGGGGGCATCGGTCACTGAAGCTTTCTTT. Its protein product is CSARAVQGASVTEAFF.

This clonotype occurred a few times. The chain joins TRBV10-3 to TRBJ2-7; D is ambiguous. The CDR3 covers 13 residues. V lost 2 bases, J lost 1 base, and 6 bases lay in between. Germline-derived CDR1 and CDR2 are ENHRY and SYGVKD. The CDR3 sequence: CAISEPSSYEQYF. CDR3 in DNA: TGTGCCATCAGTGAGCCCTCGTCCTACGAGCAGTACTTC.

About this clonotype itself: Germline is not matched at one junction end, which may reflect a read error. CDR3 nucleotides: TGCAGTGCTAGAGCCCCGCCCATGAACACTGAAGCTTTTTTT. It translates to CSARAPPMNTEAFF. The chain combines TRBV20-1 with TRBJ1-1; no definite D call. The CDR3 contains 14 residues. Germline V gene lookup returns CDR1 DFQATT and CDR2 SNEGSKA (reference sequence).

This clonotype was detected many times. The rearrangement joins TRBV20-1 to TRBJ1-5, with TRBD1 matching over 9 bases. The CDR3 covers 13 residues. Germline-derived CDR1 and CDR2 are DFQATT and SNEGSKA (reference sequence). Trimming at V came to 5 bases and at J to 9 bases, leaving 8 bases not matched to a gene. The CDR3 reads CSAEPGQGLPQHF. The DNA of the CDR3 is TGCAGTGCTGAGCCGGGACAGGGTCTGCCCCAGCATTTT.

In nucleotides, the CDR3 is TGTGCCAGCAGCCCCCAGCTCGGCGGACACAATGAGCAGTTCTTC. Residues: CASSPQLGGHNEQFF. V and J are TRBV7-2 and TRBJ2-1; no definite D call. The germline gives CDR1 SGHTA, CDR2 FQGNSA. V was pared by 5 bases and J by 5 bases, with 16 bases between. The CDR3 runs to 15 residues.